These 8 T cell receptor beta chains were sequenced from one sample in a study of long-term antiretroviral therapy in people with HIV. Investigators performed immunoSEQ version v3.0 at survey level. Sequencing used immunoSEQ multiplex PCR; TCRdb keeps in-frame clones, though not all of them. The sample has 30,000 to 40,000 clones, 70% to 90% seen once. Sequences were derived from unsorted PBMCs, sampled just before starting antiretroviral therapy. These receptors were obtained from a woman between 18 and 29 years old with HIV.

This chain connects TRBV7-2 to TRBJ2-4; maybe TRBD2 (6 bases). Germline V gene data show CDR1 as SGHTA and CDR2 as FQGNSA. The CDR3 totals 13 residues. V gave up 1 base and J gave up 6 bases, with 7 bases separating them. CDR3 in amino acids: CASSLVGRNIQYF. CDR3 sequence (DNA): TGTGCCAGCAGCTTAGTCGGGAGAAACATTCAGTACTTC.

The V gene is TRBV7-2, the J gene TRBJ2-3; TRBD2 agrees at 9 bases. V was clipped by 0 bases and J by 0 bases; unmatched bases: 10. The CDR3 is made up of 19 amino acids. CDR1 and CDR2 from the germline V gene are SGHTA and FQGNSA. The CDR3 loop reads CASSLAMVAGESSTDTQYF. The CDR3 nucleotides are TGTGCCAGCAGCTTAGCGATGGTAGCGGGGGAGTCTAGCACAGATACGCAGTATTTT.

V and J are TRBV28 and TRBJ2-7; the match to TRBD2 covers 11 bases. The CDR3 sequence is 16 residues long. The V segment lost 7 bases and the J segment 6 bases; nucleotides outside the gene matches: 14. The germline gives CDR1 MDHEN, CDR2 SYDVKM. CDR3 nucleotide sequence: TGTGCCAGCACGACCGATCCCTTTAGCGGGAGGGTCGAGCAGTACTTC. This codes for CASTTDPFSGRVEQYF.

CDR3 loop: CASEDIAGARYNEQFF. Here the CDR3 DNA reads TGTGCCAGCGAGGACATAGCGGGAGCTCGGTACAATGAGCAGTTCTTC. The chain uses TRBV11-2 and TRBJ2-1; TRBD2 matches 9 bases. V shed 8 bases, J shed 4 bases, and the junction held 12 bases outside the gene matches. Per germline, CDR1 SGHAT and CDR2 FQNNGV. The CDR3 is 16 residues long.

The chain uses TRBV9 and TRBJ2-5, with 13 nucleotides matching TRBD2. The CDR3 is 17 amino acids. Germline CDR1 and CDR2: SGDLS and YYNGEE. The trim removed 3 bases at V and 5 bases at J, leaving 10 bases unmatched. CDR3 region: CASSGWTSGRHRETQYF. The DNA of the CDR3 is TGTGCCAGCAGCGGATGGACTAGCGGGAGACACAGGGAGACCCAGTACTTC. Combining the CDR3 with reference TRBV9 and TRBJ2-5 gives the whole variable domain DSGVTQTPKHLITATGQRVTLRCSPRSGDLSVYWYQQSLDQGLQFLIQYYNGEERAKGNILERFSAQQFPDLHSELNLSSLELGDSALYFCASSGWTSGRHRETQYFGPGTRLLVL.

The CDR3: CASSFRDRNQPQHF. CDR3 bases: TGTGCCAGCAGCTTTCGGGACAGAAATCAGCCCCAGCATTTT. V and J are TRBV5-6 and TRBJ1-5; 7 positions match TRBD1. The CDR3 extends over 14 amino acids. Per the germline V gene, CDR1 is SGHDT and CDR2 is YYEEEE. V lost 2 bases to trimming and J lost 4 bases; unmatched junction nucleotides: 3.

This chain joins TRBV19 and TRBJ2-7; 9 nucleotides line up with TRBD1. Looked up from germline, CDR1 is LNHDA and CDR2 is SQIVND (reference sequence). The ends lost 6 bases at V and 4 bases at J; junction bases unmatched: 7. CDR3 length equals 14 residues. The CDR3 loop reads CASRVGTGSYEQYF. The CDR3 region has the DNA TGTGCCAGTAGAGTCGGGACAGGGTCTTACGAGCAGTACTTC.

The CDR3 spells CASSSGTVYGYTF. As DNA, the CDR3 is TGTGCCAGCTCATCCGGGACAGTCTATGGCTACACCTTC. This chain uses TRBV18 with TRBJ1-2, with TRBD1 matching 7 bases. CDR1 and CDR2 (germline): KGHSH, LQKENI. The CDR3 sequence is 13 residues long. Losses at the gene ends were 5 bases for V and 4 bases for J; bases not matched to a gene: 4.